Listed below are T cell receptor beta chains from one sample, sequenced in a study of vaccination effects on CD4 cells after COVID-19. The table came from immunoSEQ multiplex PCR; TCRdb's copy has only in-frame clones and leaves some out. This repertoire shows about 27,000 clones, 70% to 80% found once; its top ten account for approximately 16%. Antigen specificity for these receptors is unknown. The material sequenced was CD4+ T cells from PBMCs cultured with HCoV-NL63 spike peptides, taken before COVID-19 vaccination. Receptor source: a human donor who had a prior SARS-CoV-2 infection. CDR3s include the opening cysteine and the closing phenylalanine or tryptophan. A D gene is named only where the DNA matches it firmly. Clone sizes are given selectively: once, few, many, or a class where the clone is expanded.

size,J,D,V,CDR3,DNA
-,TRBJ1-2,-,TRBV14,CASSQDGLTYGYTF,TGTGCCAGCAGCCAAGATGGACTGACTTATGGCTACACCTTC
-,TRBJ2-7,-,TRBV6-2/TRBV6-3,CASSYGSARAAYEQYF,TGTGCCAGCAGTTATGGCAGCGCTAGGGCGGCCTACGAGCAGTACTTC
-,TRBJ1-2,-,TRBV7-2,CASSPGQSSRYGYTF,TGTGCCAGCAGCCCCGGACAGTCTTCCCGGTATGGCTACACCTTC
-,TRBJ1-2,-,TRBV2,CASTLQSANYGYTF,TGTGCCAGCACCCTCCAGTCGGCTAACTATGGCTACACCTTC
-,TRBJ2-7,-,TRBV6-2/TRBV6-3,CASSYLGPLLNEQYF,TGTGCCAGCAGTTATCTCGGGCCCTTACTGAACGAGCAGTACTTC
-,TRBJ1-6,-,TRBV28,CASSLPPGHGTSPLHF,TGTGCCAGCAGTCTTCCCCCAGGACACGGAACTTCACCCCTCCACTTT
few,TRBJ2-7,-,TRBV7-9,CASSLVGRSYEQYF,TGTGCCAGCAGCTTAGTTGGGAGATCCTACGAGCAGTACTTC
-,TRBJ1-3,-,TRBV9,CASSVGGMLGNTIYF,TGTGCCAGCAGCGTTGGGGGGATGTTGGGAAACACCATATATTTT
few,TRBJ1-1,-,TRBV5-6,CASSGRDKRTEAFF,TGTGCCAGCAGCGGCCGGGACAAGAGGACTGAAGCTTTCTTT
-,TRBJ2-7,-,TRBV15,CATSRDPGYEQYF,TGTGCCACCAGCAGAGATCCCGGGTACGAGCAGTACTTC
-,TRBJ2-3,-,TRBV7-3,CASSRSAGDTQYF,TGTGCCAGCAGCCGCAGTGCTGGAGATACGCAGTATTTT
-,TRBJ1-5,TRBD1,TRBV5-6,CASSLAGTGGSQPQHF,TGTGCCAGCAGCTTGGCGGGGACAGGGGGTAGTCAGCCCCAGCATTTT
-,TRBJ2-7,-,TRBV5-8,CASSRGGRGLNEQYF,TGTGCCAGCAGCCGAGGAGGACGAGGATTGAACGAGCAGTACTTC
-,TRBJ1-5,-,TRBV29-1,CSPPRQSSNQPQHF,TGCAGCCCTCCAAGGCAGTCTAGCAATCAGCCCCAGCATTTT
-,TRBJ1-2,-,TRBV6-1,CASSEALRGKGYGYTF,TGTGCCAGCAGTGAAGCGCTCAGGGGAAAAGGGTATGGCTACACCTTC
-,TRBJ1-5,-,TRBV28,CASSLISFQQPQHF,TGTGCCAGCAGTTTAATCTCTTTCCAACAGCCCCAGCATTTT